The sequence of this T cell receptor beta chain was determined in a study of shared clonotypes between healthy human individuals. To note about this clone: As yet, its antigen is unknown.

V lost 0 bases to trimming and J lost 3 bases, with 18 bases between them. Germline lookup yields CDR1 SEHNR and CDR2 FQNEAQ (reference sequence). CDR3 length: 17 amino acids. The study, taken as a whole, reports: For sorted subsets, rarefaction showed incomplete sequencing despite large depth.

Terminally differentiated effector memory CD45RA+ cells were excluded by CCR7 positive selection of CD45RO-negative cells. The table came from immunoSEQ multiplex PCR; TCRdb's copy has only in-frame clones and leaves some out. The table has some 2 million clones, roughly 95% seen once. The TCR was taken from a young man in good health. The sample taken for sequencing was naive CD8+ T cells sorted from blood. The chain links TRBV7-9 to TRBJ2-7; D may be TRBD1 (6 bases). The CDR3 coding sequence is TGTGCCAGCAGCTTAGCGCCCGGACAGCCAGGAGACTACGAGCAGTACTTC. Amino acids: CASSLAPGQPGDYEQYF.